These 18 T cell receptor beta chains originate from one sample sequenced in a study of blood T cells in healthy people across ages. A J-beta primer mix and a sample-barcoded 5' primer were used in a second PCR of about 7 to 12 cycles. A single record per CDR3 protein comes from TCRdb applying MiXCR to the 5' RACE reads. The table includes under 2 million distinct CDR3 sequences, roughly 32% detected once. Sequenced sample: blood. The receptors come from a woman aged 25 to 45 in good health.

This clonotype was recorded a few times. The chain recombines TRBV7-9 with TRBJ2-1, with 9 positions matching TRBD2. CDR3 length equals 16 residues. The V gene end was trimmed by 5 bases and the J gene end by 8 bases; junction bases not matched to a gene: 13. CDR1 is SEHNR and CDR2 is FQNEAQ in the germline V gene (reference sequence). The CDR3 DNA follows: TGTGCCAGCAGCCCCACGGCGGGACTAGCCGGGGATGAGCAGTTCTTC. Translated: CASSPTAGLAGDEQFF. Looking up the rest from reference TRBV7-9 and TRBJ2-1 gives the full variable domain: DTGVSQNPRHKITKRGQNVTFRCDPISEHNRLYWYRQTLGQGPEFLTYFQNEAQLEKSRLLSDRFSAERPKGSFSTLEIQRTEQGDSAMYLCASSPTAGLAGDEQFFGPGTRLTVL.

This clonotype has just a few counts. Germline and junction disagree at one end, which may indicate a read error. This rearrangement joins TRBV7-9 to TRBJ2-4; 7 bases are shared with TRBD1. Gene TRBJ2-7 matches the end of the DNA better, so the J call may be wrong. Germline CDR1 is SEHNR and CDR2 is FQNEAQ (reference sequence). This CDR3 comprises 15 residues. The CDR3 here is CAGSHLQGGVYEQYF. In DNA, the CDR3 is TGTGCCGGCAGCCACCTCCAAGGGGGCGTCTACGAGCAGTACTTC.

A remark on this clonotype: This may come from a read error, since a much larger clone is one base off. The chain is built from TRBV3-1 and TRBJ2-1, with unresolved D. The germline gives CDR1 LGHDT, CDR2 YNNKEL (reference sequence). There are 13 residues in the CDR3. V gave up 0 bases and J gave up 6 bases, with 6 bases separating them. Written as DNA, the CDR3 is TGTGCCAGCAGCCAAGACAGGTGCAATGAGCAGTTCTTC. Translation gives CASSQDRCNEQFF.

Only a few counts were recorded for this clonotype. This rearrangement joins TRBV6-1 to TRBJ2-7, with unresolved D. Germline V CDR1 and CDR2: MNHNS, SASEGT. The ends were cut back, 4 bases at V and 0 bases at J, with 10 bases in the middle. CDR3 length: 14 residues. CDR3 sequence (DNA): TGTGCCAGCAGTGTAAGGGTCGGCTCCTACGAGCAGTACTTC. It codes for CASSVRVGSYEQYF.

The chain links TRBV4-1 to TRBJ1-2; D is perhaps TRBD1 (6 bases). With 0 bases removed from V and 0 bases from J, the gap between germline ends came to 11 bases. This CDR3 is 16 amino acids long. Germline loops: CDR1 MGHRA, CDR2 YSYEKL. Here the CDR3 reads CASSQEQGLPNYGYTF. CDR3 coding DNA: TGCGCCAGCAGCCAAGAACAGGGCCTTCCTAACTATGGCTACACCTTC.

This clonotype showed up just a few times. The chain recombines TRBV9 with TRBJ2-3, with D maybe TRBD1 (6 bases). This CDR3 contains 18 residues. The V gene's germline CDR1 is SGDLS and CDR2 YYNGEE. V lost 3 bases, J lost 2 bases, and 22 bases lay in between. DNA for the CDR3: TGTGCCAGCAGCGGACGGGAACAGGGTATTATATCCACAGATACGCAGTATTTT. Protein product: CASSGREQGIISTDTQYF.

This clonotype was seen ten or more times. The V call is TRBV20-1, the J call TRBJ2-6; possible D gene TRBD2, 6 bases. The V end lost 1 base, the J end lost 2 bases, and 12 bases lay between the germline ends. There are 16 residues in the CDR3. CDR1 and CDR2 from the germline V gene are DFQATT and SNEGSKA (reference sequence). CDR3 loop: CSARAGRGTGANVLTF. CDR3 DNA sequence: TGCAGTGCTAGAGCCGGGCGGGGAACTGGGGCCAACGTCCTGACTTTC.

The chain couples TRBV29-1 to TRBJ1-1; possible D gene TRBD1, 5 bases. V was pared by 6 bases and J by 0 bases, with 11 bases between. Germline CDR1 and CDR2: SQVTM and ANQGSEA. The length of the CDR3 is 13 residues. The CDR3 sequence is CSVARGMNTEAFF. The CDR3 nucleotides read TGCAGCGTCGCACGGGGGATGAACACTGAAGCTTTCTTT.

This chain connects TRBV2 to TRBJ2-1, with TRBD2 matching over 11 bases. Germline V CDR1 and CDR2: SNHLY, FYNNEI. The trim removed 7 bases at V and 6 bases at J, leaving 5 bases unmatched. This CDR3 has 14 amino acids. In DNA form, the CDR3 reads TGTGCCAGCAACTGGCTAGCGGGAGGCAATGAGCAGTTCTTC. It specifies CASNWLAGGNEQFF.

The chain is built from TRBV2 and TRBJ1-5; D gene ambiguous. V was clipped by 6 bases and J by 5 bases, with 14 bases between them. The germline V gene has CDR1 SNHLY and CDR2 FYNNEI. The CDR3 has 14 residues. The CDR3: CASSPVVGDQPQHF. CDR3 nucleotide sequence: TGTGCCAGCAGCCCTGTTGTAGGAGATCAGCCCCAGCATTTT.

The CDR3 sequence: CSATHLPGQGYGYTF. The CDR3 DNA reads as TGCAGTGCTACCCATCTGCCGGGACAGGGGTATGGCTACACCTTC. The chain uses TRBV20-1 and TRBJ1-2; 10 nucleotides line up with TRBD1. Germline V gene sequence: CDR1 DFQATT, CDR2 SNEGSKA (reference sequence). V shed 4 bases, J shed 5 bases, and the junction held 10 bases outside the gene matches. The CDR3 is 15 residues long.

This clonotype was detected a few times. The chain combines TRBV7-6 with TRBJ1-1; possible D gene TRBD1, 5 bases. Germline loops: CDR1 SGHVS, CDR2 FNYEAQ. The CDR3 is 15 amino acids. Trimming stripped 5 bases from V and 8 bases from J, with 21 bases between. CDR3 nucleotide sequence: TGTGCCAGCAGCCCCGACCGGGACCGCACAACGGAAGCTTTCTTT. Translation gives CASSPDRDRTTEAFF.

This clonotype was counted between two and nine times. The J gene is TRBJ2-1, the V gene TRBV7-2; the D gene is possibly TRBD2 (5 bases). V was shortened by 7 bases and J by 9 bases, with 19 bases between the two germline ends. Per the germline V gene, CDR1 is SGHTA and CDR2 is FQGNSA. The CDR3 sequence is 14 residues long. CDR3 coding DNA: TGTGCCAGCACCCAGTATAGCGCGGTTGGTGAGCAGTTCTTC. It yields the protein CASTQYSAVGEQFF.

V usage is TRBV6-2 or TRBV6-3 and J usage is TRBJ2-5; a possible D gene is TRBD2 (5 bases). CDR1 is MNHEY, CDR2 SVGEGT, per germline. V was cut by 4 bases and J by 7 bases, with 16 bases left in between. CDR3 length: 14 residues. The CDR3 spells CASSCSGSHGTQYF. In DNA, the CDR3 is TGTGCCAGCAGTTGCTCGGGAAGCCACGGGACCCAGTACTTC.

This chain connects TRBV6-1 to TRBJ1-2; no clear D. Trimming took 6 bases from V and 7 from J, leaving 15 bases between them. The CDR3 is 13 amino acids. Germline V gives CDR1 MNHNS, CDR2 SASEGT. DNA of the CDR3: TGTGCCAGCAGGACGCTACTTTTGGGTGGCTACACCTTC. Protein product: CASRTLLLGGYTF.

Comments on this clonotype: Since a much larger clone is just one base distant, this may be a read error. The V and J genes are TRBV7-2 and TRBJ1-2; D call uncertain. Germline values: CDR1 SGHTA, CDR2 FQGNSA. V lost 4 bases and J lost 3, with 9 bases in between. The CDR3 has 13 residues. The CDR3 DNA sequence: TGTGCCAGCAGCTCGGACGTGCACTATGGCTACACCTTC. As protein: CASSSDVHYGYTF.

This clonotype has only a few counts. The chain uses TRBV19 and TRBJ2-5, with D possibly called TRBD1 or TRBD2 (6 bases each). CDR3 length: 11 residues. V lost 5 bases to trimming and J lost 11 bases, with 12 bases between them. From germline, CDR1 is LNHDA and CDR2 SQIVND (reference sequence). The CDR3 DNA reads as TGTGCCAGTAGTTGGAGGGGGGAGCAGTACTTC. Its translation is CASSWRGEQYF. The full variable domain, rest sourced from reference TRBV19 and TRBJ2-5, is DGGITQSPKYLFRKEGQNVTLSCEQNLNHDAMYWYRQDPGQGLRLIYYSQIVNDFQKGDIAEGYSVSREKKESFPLTVTSAQKNPTAFYLCASSWRGEQYFGPGTRLLVL.

This clonotype was recorded a few times. The chain links TRBV20-1 to TRBJ1-1, with D tentatively TRBD1 (6 bases). The V gene's germline CDR1 is DFQATT and CDR2 SNEGSKA (reference sequence). V was trimmed by 0 bases and J by 8 bases, leaving 10 bases between them. This CDR3 comprises 12 residues. CDR3 DNA sequence: TGCAGTGCTAGAGATTGGGGGGCCGAAGCTTTCTTT. Amino acids: CSARDWGAEAFF.